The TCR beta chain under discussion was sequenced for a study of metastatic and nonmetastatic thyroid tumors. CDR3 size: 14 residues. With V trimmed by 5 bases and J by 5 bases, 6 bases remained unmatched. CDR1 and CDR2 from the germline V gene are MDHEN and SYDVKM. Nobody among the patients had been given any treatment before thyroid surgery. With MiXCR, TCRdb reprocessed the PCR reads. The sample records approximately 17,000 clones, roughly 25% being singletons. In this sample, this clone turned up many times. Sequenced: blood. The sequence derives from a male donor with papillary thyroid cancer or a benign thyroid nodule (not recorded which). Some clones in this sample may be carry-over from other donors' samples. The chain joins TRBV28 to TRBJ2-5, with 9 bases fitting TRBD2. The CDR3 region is CASSPGTSWETQYF. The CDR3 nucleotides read TGTGCCAGCAGTCCCGGGACTAGCTGGGAGACCCAGTACTTC.